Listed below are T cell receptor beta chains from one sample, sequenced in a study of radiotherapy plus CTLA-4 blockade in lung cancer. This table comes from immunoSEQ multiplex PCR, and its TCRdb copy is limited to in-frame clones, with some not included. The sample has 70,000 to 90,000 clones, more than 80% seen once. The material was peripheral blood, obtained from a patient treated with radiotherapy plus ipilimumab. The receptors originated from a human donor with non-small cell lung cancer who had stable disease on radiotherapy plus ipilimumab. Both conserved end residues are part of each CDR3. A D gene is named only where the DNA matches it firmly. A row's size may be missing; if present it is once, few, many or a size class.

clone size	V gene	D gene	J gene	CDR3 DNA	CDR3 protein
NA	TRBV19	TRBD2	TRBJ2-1	TGTGCCAGTAGTATATGGGGGACTAGCGGGAGGAGTAACAATGAGCAGTTCTTC	CASSIWGTSGRSNNEQFF
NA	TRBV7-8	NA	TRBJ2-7	TGTGCCAGCAGCTTAGCGAATCAGAAAACCTACGAGCAGTACTTC	CASSLANQKTYEQYF
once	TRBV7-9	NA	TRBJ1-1	TGTGCCAGCAGCCCCGAAGGCGGTCTGGGCGTGAAAGACACTGAAGCTTTCTTT	CASSPEGGLGVKDTEAFF
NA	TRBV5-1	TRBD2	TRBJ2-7	TGCGCCAGCAGCTTGGAATGGACTAGCTACGAGCAGTACTTC	CASSLEWTSYEQYF
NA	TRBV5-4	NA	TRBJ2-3	TGTGCCAGCAGCTTGGGAGGGCCAACAGGCGATACGCAGTATTTT	CASSLGGPTGDTQYF
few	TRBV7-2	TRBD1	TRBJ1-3	TGTGCCAGCAGCCGCGGGACAGGTGGAAACACCATATATTTT	CASSRGTGGNTIYF
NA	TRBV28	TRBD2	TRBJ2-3	TGTGCCAGCAGTCAGGGACTAGTTGAAGATACGCAGTATTTT	CASSQGLVEDTQYF
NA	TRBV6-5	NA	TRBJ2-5	TGTGCCAGCAGCCGCAATAGGAATTCGCAAGAGACCCAGTACTTC	CASSRNRNSQETQYF
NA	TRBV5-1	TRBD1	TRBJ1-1	TGCGCCAGCAGCCTTGGGACAGCGAGGGGCACTGAAGCTTTCTTT	CASSLGTARGTEAFF
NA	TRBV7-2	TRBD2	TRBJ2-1	TGTGCCAGCAGCTTAGATGAGACTAGCGGGTCCGCTATCTACAATGAGCAGTTCTTC	CASSLDETSGSAIYNEQFF
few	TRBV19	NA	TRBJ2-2	TGTGCCAGTTCCACTCGTACCGGGGAGCTGTTTTTT	CASSTRTGELFF
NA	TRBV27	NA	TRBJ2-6	TGTGCCAGCAGCTTCGCCTCTGGGGCCAACGTCCTGACTTTC	CASSFASGANVLTF
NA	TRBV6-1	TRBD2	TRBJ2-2	TGTGCCAGCAGTGAATCTCGGGGGCTAGCGGGCACCGGGGAGCTGTTTTTT	CASSESRGLAGTGELFF
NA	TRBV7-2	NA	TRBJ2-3	TGTGCCAGCAGCCCAGGCCCAGATACGCAGTATTTT	CASSPGPDTQYF
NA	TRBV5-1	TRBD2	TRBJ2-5	TGCGCCAGCAGCCGAACTAGCGGGAGTGGGGGGGAGACCCAGTACTTC	CASSRTSGSGGETQYF
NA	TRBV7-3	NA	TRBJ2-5	TGTGCCAGCAGTGGTGGCGAGACCCAGTACTTC	CASSGGETQYF
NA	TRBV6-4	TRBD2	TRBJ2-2	TGTGCCAGCAGTGACTCTGCGGGGGGGATGGCCACCGGGGAGCTGTTTTTT	CASSDSAGGMATGELFF
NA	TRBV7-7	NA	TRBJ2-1	TGTGCTAGCAGCTCAGGGTATGAGCAGTTCTTC	CASSSGYEQFF
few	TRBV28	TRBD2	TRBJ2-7	TGTGCCAGCAGTTTGTTGGGGGGGGTAGACGAGCAGTACTTC	CASSLLGGVDEQYF
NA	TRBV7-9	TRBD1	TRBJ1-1	TGTGCCAGCAGCTTCGACCTACAGGGGGGGAACACTGAAGCTTTCTTT	CASSFDLQGGNTEAFF
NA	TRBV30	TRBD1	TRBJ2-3	TGTGCCTGGAGGGGGACAGTTGCAGATACGCAGTATTTT	CAWRGTVADTQYF
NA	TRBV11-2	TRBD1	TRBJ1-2	TGTGCCAGCAGAGCTATAATAGGACAGGGCGATGGCTACACCTTC	CASRAIIGQGDGYTF